The rows below give T cell receptor beta chains drawn from one sample of a study of post-analysis software for immune sequencing data. MiXCR, applied by TCRdb to the PCR reads, yields one record per CDR3 protein. The sample yields roughly 400,000 distinct CDR3 sequences, approximately 39% seen once. The source material was blood. These receptors all come from a girl aged 2-10 years with multiple sclerosis. Each CDR3 is given with its conserved first and last residue. The order of the fields is clone size, D gene, J gene, V gene, CDR3 DNA, CDR3 protein. D genes are given only for firm matches. Part of the rows lack a size; the others show once, few, many or a class for expanded clones.

few,NA,TRBJ2-3,TRBV3-1,TGTGCCAGCAGCACGGAGTACACAGATACGCAGTATTTT,CASSTEYTDTQYF
NA,NA,TRBJ2-1,TRBV10-3,TGTGCCATCAGTGAGTCCTCCCGTCCAAACCATGAGCAGTTCTTC,CAISESSRPNHEQFF
NA,NA,TRBJ2-7,TRBV9,TGTGCCAGCAGCTTACGGCAGGGGATGCCTCTCCCCGAGCAGTACTTC,CASSLRQGMPLPEQYF
NA,NA,TRBJ2-1,TRBV5-1,TGCGCCAGCAGGGGGTCCGGTGTCGGCAATGAGCAGTTCTTC,CASRGSGVGNEQFF
once,NA,TRBJ2-1,TRBV19,TGTGCCAGTAGTATAGTGCACAGTTACAATGAGCAGTTCTTC,CASSIVHSYNEQFF
NA,TRBD2,TRBJ2-7,TRBV12-3/TRBV12-4,TGTGCCAGCAGTTTTCACCAGCGGGGCAATGAGCAGTACTTC,CASSFHQRGNEQYF
NA,TRBD1,TRBJ2-3,TRBV2,TGTGCCAGCAAGGGACAGGGGGCCCGCACAGATACGCAGTATTTT,CASKGQGARTDTQYF
NA,NA,TRBJ1-2,TRBV20-1,TGCAGTGCTAGTCCGCGGATTGGCTACACCTTC,CSASPRIGYTF
NA,NA,TRBJ2-7,TRBV5-1,TGCGCCAGCAGCTACGGAGAAGTCCTGAACTACGAGCAGTACTTC,CASSYGEVLNYEQYF
once,TRBD2,TRBJ2-7,TRBV7-3,TGTGCCAGCAGCACCCCTAGCGGGGGGGCCGCCTACAATGAGCAGTACTTC,CASSTPSGGAAYNEQYF
NA,TRBD1,TRBJ2-5,TRBV9,TGTGCCAGCAGCCCCGATCTGGGACACAGGGGGGAAGAGACCCAGTACTTC,CASSPDLGHRGEETQYF
few,NA,TRBJ2-1,TRBV28,TGTGCCAGCAGTTTATGGGGCTCCCGAGAGCAGTTCTTC,CASSLWGSREQFF
few,NA,TRBJ2-3,TRBV29-1,TGCAGCGTTGCCTATCCCCCTGGGACAGATACGCAGTATTTT,CSVAYPPGTDTQYF
few,NA,TRBJ1-2,TRBV29-1,TGCAGCGTTGAAGTGAGGGCGGAGTATGGCTACACCTTC,CSVEVRAEYGYTF
few,NA,TRBJ2-1,TRBV12-3/TRBV12-4,TGTGCCAGCAGTTTACGGGGGGCGGATGAGCAGTTCTTC,CASSLRGADEQFF
NA,TRBD2,TRBJ2-1,TRBV7-6,TGTGCCAGCAGCTTAGTCGGCAGCGGGGGTGATGAGCAGTTCTTC,CASSLVGSGGDEQFF
NA,TRBD1,TRBJ2-1,TRBV5-1,TGCGCCAGCATTAGGGACAGGGACTCCTACAATGAGCAGTTCTTC,CASIRDRDSYNEQFF
NA,NA,TRBJ1-2,TRBV20-1,TGCAGTGCTAGAGATCTAACAGGGAACGGCTATGGCTACACCTTC,CSARDLTGNGYGYTF
NA,TRBD1,TRBJ1-5,TRBV12-3/TRBV12-4,TGTGCCAGCAGTAAGGGGACAGGCAATCAGCCCCAGCATTTT,CASSKGTGNQPQHF
NA,TRBD1,TRBJ1-2,TRBV12-3/TRBV12-4,TGTGCCAGCAGCCGGACAGGGCTACAAAGGGATGGCTACACCTTC,CASSRTGLQRDGYTF
NA,NA,TRBJ1-2,TRBV28,TGTGCCAGCTCCGTGGGAGGGGATAACTATGGCTACACCTTC,CASSVGGDNYGYTF
NA,NA,TRBJ2-5,TRBV14,TGTGCCAGCAGCCAAGATTGGACTAGGTACAGGGAGGAAGAGACCCAGTACTTC,CASSQDWTRYREEETQYF
few,TRBD1,TRBJ2-1,TRBV7-8,TGTGCCAGCATCCATCGGCACAGGGGGTACAATGAGCAGTTCTTC,CASIHRHRGYNEQFF
NA,NA,TRBJ2-7,TRBV28,TGTGCCAGCAGCCCCCAGGACGTCCTTCCCCACGAGCAGTACTTC,CASSPQDVLPHEQYF